Below, 10 T cell receptor beta chains from the same sample are listed, as sequenced in a study of control samples from healthy donors and cancer patients. Profiling relied on immunoSEQ multiplex PCR, and the TCRdb table lists in-frame clones only, not all of them. Of 100,000 to 150,000 clones detected, about 88% appear once; the ten largest clones hold 1.5% to 2%. Sequenced material: blood. The receptors were sampled from a man between 18 and 35 years old in good health.

The chain is built from TRBV19 and TRBJ2-6, with D unclear. There are 16 residues in the CDR3. V lost 5 bases and J 1 base, leaving 12 bases between the germline ends. CDR1 is LNHDA, CDR2 SQIVND, per germline (reference sequence). The CDR3 loop reads CASSFGEISGANVLTF. The CDR3 nucleotides are TGTGCCAGTAGTTTTGGGGAAATTTCTGGGGCCAACGTCCTGACTTTC.

The CDR3 region is CASSLSGSLNSPLHF. CDR3 bases: TGTGCCAGCAGTTTATCGGGTAGTTTGAACTCACCCCTCCACTTT. This rearrangement joins TRBV27 to TRBJ1-6; D is uncertain. Trimming cost V 0 bases and J 10 bases, with 13 bases left between them. Germline V lookup: CDR1 MNHEY, CDR2 SMNVEV (reference sequence). The CDR3 extends over 15 amino acids.

The rearrangement links TRBV7-9 to TRBJ1-3; a possible D gene is TRBD1 (5 bases). This CDR3 comprises 12 residues. V was pared by 2 bases and J by 11 bases, with 10 bases between. CDR1 SEHNR and CDR2 FQNEAQ come from the germline V gene (reference sequence). The DNA for the CDR3 is TGTGCCAGCAGCTTAATGGGGGAGTCCATATATTTT. Its protein product is CASSLMGESIYF.

The rearrangement uses TRBV12-3 or TRBV12-4 and TRBJ2-5; no reliable D call. Trimming cost V 5 bases and J 1 base, with 5 bases left between them. The CDR3 contains 12 residues. The CDR3 DNA reads as TGTGCCAGCAGTCCGACCCAAGAGACCCAGTACTTC. As protein: CASSPTQETQYF.

V is TRBV6-5 and J is TRBJ2-1, with a tentative D call TRBD1 (6 bases). CDR3 size: 11 residues. V lost 0 bases to trimming and J lost 15 bases, with 9 bases between them. Germline-derived CDR1 and CDR2 are MNHEY and SVGAGI. CDR3 in DNA: TGTGCCAGCAGTTACTCTGGACAGCGGTTCTTC. It specifies CASSYSGQRFF.

The chain links TRBV28 to TRBJ1-5; 8 nucleotides align to TRBD1. The V gene end was trimmed by 5 bases and the J gene end by 4 bases; junction bases not matched to a gene: 4. This CDR3 is 14 amino acids long. The germline CDR1 and CDR2 sequences are MDHEN and SYDVKM. This CDR3 is CASSEDRVNQPQHF. The CDR3 DNA follows: TGTGCCAGCAGTGAGGACAGGGTAAATCAGCCCCAGCATTTT.

DNA of the CDR3: TGCGCCAGCAGCTTGTCCTCTTACAATGAGCAGTTCTTC. It codes for CASSLSSYNEQFF. The rearrangement uses TRBV5-1 and TRBJ2-1; no definite D call. Germline V lookup: CDR1 SGHRS, CDR2 YFSETQ. The V end lost 1 base, the J end lost 4 bases, and 6 bases lay between the germline ends. The CDR3 consists of 13 residues.

The gene calls are TRBV27 and TRBJ2-2; D is unresolved. Trimming took off 5 bases at V and 8 bases at J, with 6 bases between the two ends. This CDR3 region has 11 residues. CDR1 is MNHEY, CDR2 SMNVEV, per germline (reference sequence). The CDR3 spells CASSHWGELFF. As DNA, the CDR3 is TGTGCCAGCAGTCACTGGGGGGAGCTGTTTTTT.

The gene calls are TRBV29-1 and TRBJ1-2; unclear D gene. This CDR3 has 15 residues. Germline V gene sequence: CDR1 SQVTM, CDR2 ANQGSEA. Trimming pared 1 base from V and 3 bases from J, leaving 15 bases between. This chain's CDR3 is CSVEGSGVRDYGYTF. For the CDR3, the DNA is TGCAGCGTTGAAGGGTCCGGGGTGCGGGACTATGGCTACACCTTC.

The chain is built from TRBV15 and TRBJ2-5; TRBD2 is a possible D gene (6 bases). Trimming removed 10 bases at V and 5 bases at J, with 14 bases between. Germline values: CDR1 LNHNV, CDR2 YYDKDF (reference sequence). The CDR3 loop spans 12 amino acids. The CDR3 loop reads CASGGVGETQYF. The CDR3, as DNA: TGTGCCAGCGGCGGGGTGGGTGAGACCCAGTACTTC. Full variable domain (rest looked up from reference TRBV15 and TRBJ2-5): DAMVIQNPRYQVTQFGKPVTLSCSQTLNHNVMYWYQQKSSQAPKLLFHYYDKDFNNEADTPDNFQSRRPNTSFCFLDIRSPGLGDTAMYLCASGGVGETQYFGPGTRLLVL.